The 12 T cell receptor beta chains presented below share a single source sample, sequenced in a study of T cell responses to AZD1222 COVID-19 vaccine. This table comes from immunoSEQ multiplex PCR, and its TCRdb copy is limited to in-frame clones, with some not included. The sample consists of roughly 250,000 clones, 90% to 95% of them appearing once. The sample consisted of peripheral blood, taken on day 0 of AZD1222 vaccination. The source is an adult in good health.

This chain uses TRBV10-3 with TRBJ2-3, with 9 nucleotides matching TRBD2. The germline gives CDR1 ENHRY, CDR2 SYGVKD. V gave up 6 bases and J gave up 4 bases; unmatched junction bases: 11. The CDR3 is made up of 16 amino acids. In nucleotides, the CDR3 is TGTGCCATCAGGGGGTTGACTAGCGGCTCCGCAGATACGCAGTATTTT. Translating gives CAIRGLTSGSADTQYF.

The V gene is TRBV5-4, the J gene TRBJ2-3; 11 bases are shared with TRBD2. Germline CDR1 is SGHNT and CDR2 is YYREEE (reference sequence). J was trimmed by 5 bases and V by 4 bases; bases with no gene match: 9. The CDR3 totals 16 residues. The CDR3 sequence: CASSQVAGGLGDTQYF. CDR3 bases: TGTGCCAGCAGCCAAGTAGCGGGAGGGCTAGGAGATACGCAGTATTTT.

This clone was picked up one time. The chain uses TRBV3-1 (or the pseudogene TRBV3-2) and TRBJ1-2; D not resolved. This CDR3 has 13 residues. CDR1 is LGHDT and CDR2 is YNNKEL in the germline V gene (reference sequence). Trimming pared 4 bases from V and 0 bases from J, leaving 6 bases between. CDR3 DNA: TGTGCCAGCAGCCCCAGAGCTAACTATGGCTACACCTTC. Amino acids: CASSPRANYGYTF.

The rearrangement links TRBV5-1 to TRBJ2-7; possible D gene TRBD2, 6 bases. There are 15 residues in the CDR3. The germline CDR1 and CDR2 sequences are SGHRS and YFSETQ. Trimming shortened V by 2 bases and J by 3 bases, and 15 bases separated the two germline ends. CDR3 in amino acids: CASSFEPGLNYEQYF. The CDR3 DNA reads TGCGCCAGCAGCTTTGAACCGGGACTGAACTACGAGCAGTACTTC. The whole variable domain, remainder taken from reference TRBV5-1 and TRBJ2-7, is KAGVTQTPRYLIKTRGQQVTLSCSPISGHRSVSWYQQTPGQGLQFLFEYFSETQRNKGNFPGRFSGRQFSNSRSEMNVSTLELGDSALYLCASSFEPGLNYEQYFGPGTRLTVT.

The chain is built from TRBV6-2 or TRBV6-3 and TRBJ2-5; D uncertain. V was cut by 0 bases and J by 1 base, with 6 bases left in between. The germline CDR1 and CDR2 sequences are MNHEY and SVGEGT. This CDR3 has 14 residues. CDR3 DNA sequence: TGTGCCAGCAGTTACTCGGACCTCCAAGAGACCCAGTACTTC. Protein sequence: CASSYSDLQETQYF.

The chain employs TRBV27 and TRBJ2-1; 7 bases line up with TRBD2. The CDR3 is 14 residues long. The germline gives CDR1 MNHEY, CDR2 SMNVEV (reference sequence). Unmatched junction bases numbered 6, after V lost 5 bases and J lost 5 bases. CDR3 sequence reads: CASSGDYPDNEQFF. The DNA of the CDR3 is TGTGCCAGCAGTGGGGACTACCCTGACAATGAGCAGTTCTTC.

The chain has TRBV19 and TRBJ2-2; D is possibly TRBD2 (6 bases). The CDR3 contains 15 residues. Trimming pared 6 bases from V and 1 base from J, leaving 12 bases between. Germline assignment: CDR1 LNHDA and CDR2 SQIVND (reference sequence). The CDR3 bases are TGTGCCAGTAGACCCGGGACTTGGAACACCGGGGAGCTGTTTTTT. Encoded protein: CASRPGTWNTGELFF.

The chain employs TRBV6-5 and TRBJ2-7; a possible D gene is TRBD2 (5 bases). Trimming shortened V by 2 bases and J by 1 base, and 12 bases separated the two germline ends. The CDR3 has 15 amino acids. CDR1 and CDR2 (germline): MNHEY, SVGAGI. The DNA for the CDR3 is TGTGCCAGCAGTTACGCTCCTGGGGAGTCCTACGAGCAGTACTTC. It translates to CASSYAPGESYEQYF.

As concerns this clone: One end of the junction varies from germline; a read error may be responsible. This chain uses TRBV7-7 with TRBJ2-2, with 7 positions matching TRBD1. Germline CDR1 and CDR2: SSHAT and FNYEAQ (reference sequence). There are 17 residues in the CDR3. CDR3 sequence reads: CASSPDPGTANTGELFF. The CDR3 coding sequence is TGTGCTAGCAGCCCCGACCCGGGGACAGCGAACACCGGGGAGCTGTTTTTT.

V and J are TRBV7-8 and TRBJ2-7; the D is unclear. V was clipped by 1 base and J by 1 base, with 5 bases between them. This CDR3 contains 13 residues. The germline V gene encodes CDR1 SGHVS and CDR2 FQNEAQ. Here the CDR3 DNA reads TGTGCCAGCAGCTTAGGACGTTCCTACGAGCAGTACTTC. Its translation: CASSLGRSYEQYF.

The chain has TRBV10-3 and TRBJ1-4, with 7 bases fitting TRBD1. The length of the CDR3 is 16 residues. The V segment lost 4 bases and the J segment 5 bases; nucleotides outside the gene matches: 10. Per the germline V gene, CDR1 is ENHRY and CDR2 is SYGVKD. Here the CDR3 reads CAISGREGQKNEKLFF. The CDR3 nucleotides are TGTGCCATCAGTGGAAGGGAGGGACAGAAAAATGAAAAACTGTTTTTT.

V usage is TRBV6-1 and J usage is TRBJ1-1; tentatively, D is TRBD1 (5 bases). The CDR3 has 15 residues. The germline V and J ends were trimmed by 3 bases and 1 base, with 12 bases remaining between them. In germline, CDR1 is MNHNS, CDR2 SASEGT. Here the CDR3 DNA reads TGTGCCAGCAGTGAGGCCCGGGGACGGAACACTGAAGCTTTCTTT. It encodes CASSEARGRNTEAFF.